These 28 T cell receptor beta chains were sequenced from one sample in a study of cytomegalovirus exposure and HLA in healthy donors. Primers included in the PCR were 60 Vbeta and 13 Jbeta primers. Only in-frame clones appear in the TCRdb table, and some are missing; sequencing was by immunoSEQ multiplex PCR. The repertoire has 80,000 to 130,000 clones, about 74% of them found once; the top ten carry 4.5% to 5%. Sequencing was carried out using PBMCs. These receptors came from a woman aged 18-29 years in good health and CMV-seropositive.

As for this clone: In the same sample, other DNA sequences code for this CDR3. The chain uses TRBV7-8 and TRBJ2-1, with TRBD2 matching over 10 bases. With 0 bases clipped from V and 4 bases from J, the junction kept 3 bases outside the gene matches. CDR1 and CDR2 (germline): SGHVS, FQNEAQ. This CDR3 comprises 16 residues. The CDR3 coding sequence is TGTGCCAGCAGCTTAGCTAGACTAGCGGGTTACAATGAGCAGTTCTTC. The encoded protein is CASSLARLAGYNEQFF.

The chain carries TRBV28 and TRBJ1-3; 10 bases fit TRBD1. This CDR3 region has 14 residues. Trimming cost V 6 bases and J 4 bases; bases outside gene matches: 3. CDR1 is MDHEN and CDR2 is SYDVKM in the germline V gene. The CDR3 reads CASRGQGEGNTIYF. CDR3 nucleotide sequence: TGTGCCAGCAGAGGACAGGGGGAGGGAAACACCATATATTTT.

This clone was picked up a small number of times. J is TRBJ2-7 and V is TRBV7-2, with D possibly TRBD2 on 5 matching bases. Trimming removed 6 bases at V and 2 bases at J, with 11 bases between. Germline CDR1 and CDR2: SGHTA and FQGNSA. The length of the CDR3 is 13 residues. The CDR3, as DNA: TGTGCCAGCAGTTCCCGGGGTGCCTACGAGCAGTACTTC. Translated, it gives CASSSRGAYEQYF.

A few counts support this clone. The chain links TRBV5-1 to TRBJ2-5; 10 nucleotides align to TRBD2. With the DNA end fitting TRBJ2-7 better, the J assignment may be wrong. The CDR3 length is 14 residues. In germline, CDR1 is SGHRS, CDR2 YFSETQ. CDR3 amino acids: CASSLGTSAYEQYF. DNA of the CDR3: TGCGCCAGCAGTCTCGGGACTAGCGCCTACGAGCAGTACTTC.

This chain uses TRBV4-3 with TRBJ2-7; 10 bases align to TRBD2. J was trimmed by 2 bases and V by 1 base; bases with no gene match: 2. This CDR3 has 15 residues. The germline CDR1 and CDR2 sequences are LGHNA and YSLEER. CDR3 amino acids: CASSQAAGGPYEQYF. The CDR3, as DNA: TGCGCCAGCAGCCAAGCAGCGGGAGGGCCCTACGAGCAGTACTTC.

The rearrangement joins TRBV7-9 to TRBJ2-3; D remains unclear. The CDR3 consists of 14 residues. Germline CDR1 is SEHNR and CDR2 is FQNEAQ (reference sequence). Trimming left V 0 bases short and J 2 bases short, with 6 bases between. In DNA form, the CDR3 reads TGTGCCAGCAGCTTAGCGGCCCCCACAGATACGCAGTATTTT. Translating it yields CASSLAAPTDTQYF.

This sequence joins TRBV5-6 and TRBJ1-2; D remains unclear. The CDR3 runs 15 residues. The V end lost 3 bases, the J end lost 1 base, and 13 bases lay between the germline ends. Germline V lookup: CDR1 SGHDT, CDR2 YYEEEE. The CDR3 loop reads CASSSDTLFNYGYTF. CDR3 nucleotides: TGTGCCAGCAGCTCCGACACCCTTTTTAACTATGGCTACACCTTC.

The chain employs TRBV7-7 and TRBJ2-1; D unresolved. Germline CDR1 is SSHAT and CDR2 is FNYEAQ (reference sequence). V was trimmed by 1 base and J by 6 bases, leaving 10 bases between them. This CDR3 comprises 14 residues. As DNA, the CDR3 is TGTGCCAGCAGCTTAGACAATGATCCCAATGAGCAGTTCTTC. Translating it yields CASSLDNDPNEQFF. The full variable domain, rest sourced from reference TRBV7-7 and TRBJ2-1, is GAGVSQSPRYKVTKRGQDVTLRCDPISSHATLYWYQQALGQGPEFLTYFNYEAQPDKSGLPSDRFSAERPEGSISTLTIQRTEQRDSAMYRCASSLDNDPNEQFFGPGTRLTVL.

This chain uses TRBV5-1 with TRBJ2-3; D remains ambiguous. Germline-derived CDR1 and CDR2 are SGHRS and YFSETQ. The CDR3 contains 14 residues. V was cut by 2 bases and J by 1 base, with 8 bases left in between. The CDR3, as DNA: TGCGCCAGCAGCTTCGACCAGGGCACAGATACGCAGTATTTT. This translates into CASSFDQGTDTQYF.

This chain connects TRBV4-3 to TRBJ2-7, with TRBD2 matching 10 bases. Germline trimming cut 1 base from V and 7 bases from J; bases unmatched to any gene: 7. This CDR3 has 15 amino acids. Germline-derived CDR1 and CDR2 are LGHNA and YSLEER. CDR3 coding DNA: TGCGCCAGCAGCCAAGTGTCCCTAGCGGGAGTTGAGCAGTACTTC. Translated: CASSQVSLAGVEQYF.

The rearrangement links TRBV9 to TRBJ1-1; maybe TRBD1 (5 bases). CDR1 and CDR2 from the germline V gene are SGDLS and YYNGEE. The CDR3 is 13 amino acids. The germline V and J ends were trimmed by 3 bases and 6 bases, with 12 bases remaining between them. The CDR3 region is CASSGPGYSEAFF. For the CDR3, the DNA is TGTGCCAGCAGCGGACCAGGGTATTCTGAAGCTTTCTTT.

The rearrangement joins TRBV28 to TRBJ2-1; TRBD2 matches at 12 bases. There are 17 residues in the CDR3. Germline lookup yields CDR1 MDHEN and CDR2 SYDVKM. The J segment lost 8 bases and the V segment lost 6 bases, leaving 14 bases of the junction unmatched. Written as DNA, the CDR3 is TGTGCCAGCAGCTTAGGGCTAGCGGGAGGGCGGTGGGATGAGCAGTTCTTC. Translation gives CASSLGLAGGRWDEQFF. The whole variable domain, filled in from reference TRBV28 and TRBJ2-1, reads DVKVTQSSRYLVKRTGEKVFLECVQDMDHENMFWYRQDPGLGLRLIYFSYDVKMKEKGDIPEGYSVSREKKERFSLILESASTNQTSMYLCASSLGLAGGRWDEQFFGPGTRLTVL.

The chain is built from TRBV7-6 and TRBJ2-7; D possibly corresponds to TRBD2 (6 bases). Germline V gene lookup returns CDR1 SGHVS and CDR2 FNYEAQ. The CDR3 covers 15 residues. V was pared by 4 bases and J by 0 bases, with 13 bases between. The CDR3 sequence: CASSSNSGSSYEQYF. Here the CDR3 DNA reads TGTGCCAGCAGCTCAAATAGCGGAAGCTCCTACGAGCAGTACTTC.

The CDR3 nucleotides read TGTGCCAGCAGTTACTCGGACAGGGCCCACGAGCAGTACTTC. It encodes CASSYSDRAHEQYF. This chain uses TRBV6-5 with TRBJ2-7, with TRBD1 identical over 8 bases. The V gene end was trimmed by 0 bases and the J gene end by 5 bases; junction bases not matched to a gene: 3. From germline, CDR1 is MNHEY and CDR2 SVGAGI. The CDR3 has 14 amino acids.

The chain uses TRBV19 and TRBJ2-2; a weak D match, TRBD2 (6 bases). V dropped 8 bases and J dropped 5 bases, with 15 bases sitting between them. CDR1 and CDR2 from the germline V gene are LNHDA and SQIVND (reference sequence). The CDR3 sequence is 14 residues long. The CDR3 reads CASSGTWGTGELFF. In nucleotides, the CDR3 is TGTGCCAGTTCCGGGACTTGGGGAACCGGGGAGCTGTTTTTT.

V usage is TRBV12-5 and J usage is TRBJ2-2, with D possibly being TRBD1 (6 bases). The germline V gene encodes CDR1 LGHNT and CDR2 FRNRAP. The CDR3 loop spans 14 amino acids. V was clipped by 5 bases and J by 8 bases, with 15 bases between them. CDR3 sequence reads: CASGPGHREGELFF. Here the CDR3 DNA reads TGTGCTAGTGGTCCGGGACACCGAGAAGGGGAGCTGTTTTTT.

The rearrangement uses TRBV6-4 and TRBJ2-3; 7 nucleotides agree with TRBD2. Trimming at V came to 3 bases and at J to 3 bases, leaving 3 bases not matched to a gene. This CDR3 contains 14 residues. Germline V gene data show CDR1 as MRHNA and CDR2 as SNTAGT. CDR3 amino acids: CASSESGDTDTQYF. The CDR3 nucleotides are TGTGCCAGCAGTGAGAGCGGGGATACAGATACGCAGTATTTT.

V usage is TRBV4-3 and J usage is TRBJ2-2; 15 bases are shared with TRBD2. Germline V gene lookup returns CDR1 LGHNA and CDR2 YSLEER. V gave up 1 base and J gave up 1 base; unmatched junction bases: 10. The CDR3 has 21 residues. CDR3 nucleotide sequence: TGCGCCAGCAGCCAAGCTGACCTGGGACTAGCGGGAGGAGGGAACACCGGGGAGCTGTTTTTT. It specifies CASSQADLGLAGGGNTGELFF.

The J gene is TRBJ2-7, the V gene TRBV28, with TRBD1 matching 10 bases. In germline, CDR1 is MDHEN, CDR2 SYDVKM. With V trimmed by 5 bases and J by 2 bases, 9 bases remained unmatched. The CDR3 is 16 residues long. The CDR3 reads CASSTPGTGDPYEQYF. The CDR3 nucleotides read TGTGCCAGCAGTACCCCCGGGACAGGGGATCCCTACGAGCAGTACTTC.

The CDR3 nucleotides are TGTGCCAGCACCCAGGGAATCAATCAGCCCCAGCATTTT. Its protein is CASTQGINQPQHF. The chain recombines TRBV6-5 with TRBJ1-5, with D possibly matching TRBD1 (5 bases). The CDR3 has 13 residues. Trimming removed 7 bases from V and 3 bases from J, with 10 bases in between. From germline, CDR1 is MNHEY and CDR2 SVGAGI.

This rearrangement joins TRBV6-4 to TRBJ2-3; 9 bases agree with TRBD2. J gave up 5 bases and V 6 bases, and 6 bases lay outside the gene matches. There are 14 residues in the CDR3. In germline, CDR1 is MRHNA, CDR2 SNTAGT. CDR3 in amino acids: CASSVAGEGDTQYF. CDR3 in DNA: TGTGCCAGCAGCGTAGCGGGAGAGGGAGATACGCAGTATTTT.

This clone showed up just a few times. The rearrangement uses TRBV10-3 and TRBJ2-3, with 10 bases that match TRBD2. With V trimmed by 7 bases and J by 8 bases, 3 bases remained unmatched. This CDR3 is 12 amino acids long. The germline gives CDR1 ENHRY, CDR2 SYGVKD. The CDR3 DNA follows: TGTGCCATCAAGGGACTAGCGACTACGCAGTATTTT. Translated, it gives CAIKGLATTQYF.

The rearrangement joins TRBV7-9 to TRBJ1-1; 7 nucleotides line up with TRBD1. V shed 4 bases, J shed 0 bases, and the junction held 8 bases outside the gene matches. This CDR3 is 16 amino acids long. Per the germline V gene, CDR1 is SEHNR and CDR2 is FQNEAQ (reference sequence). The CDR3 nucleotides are TGTGCCAGCAGCTCACTAGGGGGCCAGCTGAACACTGAAGCTTTCTTT. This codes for CASSSLGGQLNTEAFF.

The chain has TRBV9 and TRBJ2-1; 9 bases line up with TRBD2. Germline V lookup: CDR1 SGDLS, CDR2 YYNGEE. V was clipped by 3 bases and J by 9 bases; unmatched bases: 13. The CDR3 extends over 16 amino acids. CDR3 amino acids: CASSANPSGNGGEQFF. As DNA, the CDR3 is TGTGCCAGCAGCGCGAATCCTAGCGGGAATGGGGGTGAGCAGTTCTTC.

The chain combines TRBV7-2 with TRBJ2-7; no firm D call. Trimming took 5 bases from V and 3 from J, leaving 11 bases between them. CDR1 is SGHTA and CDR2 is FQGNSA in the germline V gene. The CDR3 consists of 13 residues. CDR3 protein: CASSLEELYEQYF. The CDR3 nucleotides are TGTGCCAGCAGCCTAGAGGAGCTCTACGAGCAGTACTTC.

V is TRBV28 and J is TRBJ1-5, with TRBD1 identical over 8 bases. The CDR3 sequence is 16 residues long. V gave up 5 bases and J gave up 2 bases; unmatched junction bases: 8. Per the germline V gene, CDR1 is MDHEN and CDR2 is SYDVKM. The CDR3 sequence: CASSPRGRNGNQPQHF. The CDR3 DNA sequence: TGTGCCAGCAGTCCCAGGGGGCGCAATGGCAATCAGCCCCAGCATTTT.

CDR3 nucleotide sequence: TGTGCCGGTGGGGCATTCAATCAGCCCCAGCATTTT. Translated, it gives CAGGAFNQPQHF. The V gene is TRBV28, the J gene TRBJ1-5, with TRBD1 as a possible D gene (5 bases). The CDR3 runs to 12 residues. V lost 11 bases and J lost 3, with 11 bases in between. Looked up from germline, CDR1 is MDHEN and CDR2 is SYDVKM.

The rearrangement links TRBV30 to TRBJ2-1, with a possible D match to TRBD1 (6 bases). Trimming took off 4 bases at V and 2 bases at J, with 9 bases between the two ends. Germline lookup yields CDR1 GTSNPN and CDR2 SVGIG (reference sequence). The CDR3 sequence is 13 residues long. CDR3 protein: CAWTGVTYNEQFF. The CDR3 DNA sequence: TGTGCCTGGACAGGGGTGACCTACAATGAGCAGTTCTTC.